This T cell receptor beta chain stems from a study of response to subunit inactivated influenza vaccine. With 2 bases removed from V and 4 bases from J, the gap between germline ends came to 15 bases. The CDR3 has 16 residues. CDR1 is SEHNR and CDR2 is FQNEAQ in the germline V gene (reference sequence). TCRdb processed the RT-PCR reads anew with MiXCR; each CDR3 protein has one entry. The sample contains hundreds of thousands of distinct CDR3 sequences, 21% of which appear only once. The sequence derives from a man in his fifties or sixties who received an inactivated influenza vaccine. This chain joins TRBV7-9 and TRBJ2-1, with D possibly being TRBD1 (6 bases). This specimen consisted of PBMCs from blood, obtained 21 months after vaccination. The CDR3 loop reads CASSLRALGAYNEQFF. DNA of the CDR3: TGTGCCAGCAGCTTACGGGCGTTGGGGGCGTACAATGAGCAGTTCTTC.